This TCR beta chain was identified during a study of cytomegalovirus exposure and HLA in healthy donors. On this clone itself: Its antigen is undetermined. The sample carries other DNA sequences with the same CDR3.

The CDR3 contains 13 residues. Germline V lookup: CDR1 SGHTA, CDR2 FQGNSA. With V trimmed by 1 base and J by 8 bases, 2 bases remained unmatched. Measured with immunoSEQ multiplex PCR; TCRdb has only the in-frame clones, and not every one. The sample has 250,000 to 400,000 clones, roughly 86% seen once; the top ten hold roughly 0.96%. Points from the study as a whole: The classifier was said to identify cytomegalovirus status with high specificity and sensitivity. The dataset shows that most TCR sequences were rare, while some public TCRs occurred in many donors.

Specimen: PBMCs. V usage is TRBV7-2 and J usage is TRBJ1-5, with TRBD1 matching 7 bases. The receptor was isolated from a man in his thirties or forties in good health and CMV-seronegative. The CDR3 nucleotides read TGTGCCAGCAGCTTAGGACAGGGAGAGCCCCAGCATTTT. This gives the protein CASSLGQGEPQHF. Drawing the rest from reference TRBV7-2 and TRBJ1-5, the complete variable domain is GAGVSQSPSNKVTEKGKDVELRCDPISGHTALYWYRQSLGQGLEFLIYFQGNSAPDKSGLPSDRFSAERTGGSVSTLTIQRTQQEDSAVYLCASSLGQGEPQHFGDGTRLSIL.